The next 20 T cell receptor beta chains were all read from a single sample in a study of T cells after yellow fever vaccination. Each CDR3 protein gets one entry after TCRdb re-called the 5' RACE reads with MiXCR. The repertoire includes some 110,000 distinct CDR3 sequences, under 9% of them detected once, and about 25% sits in the top ten. This material consisted of CD8+ T cells sorted from PBMCs, taken 45 days after the yellow fever booster vaccination. These TCRs come from a man aged 30 to 39 who received the YFV17D yellow fever vaccine.

Concerning this clonotype: This may be a read error: a much more frequent sequence differs by one nucleotide. The chain has TRBV2 and TRBJ2-7, with D perhaps TRBD1 or TRBD2 (5 bases each). Trimming cost V 7 bases and J 2 bases, with 12 bases left between them. Germline V lookup: CDR1 SNHLY, CDR2 FYNNEI. CDR3 length: 13 amino acids. The CDR3 is CASTWDGTYEQYF. The DNA of the CDR3 is TGTGCCAGCACTTGGGACGGGACCTACGAGCAGTACTTC.

This clonotype has ten or more counts. Its ends do not fully match the called genes, so a read error is possible. The J gene is TRBJ2-5, the V gene TRBV5-1; 8 positions agree with TRBD2. The CDR3 covers 12 residues. Germline V gene sequence: CDR1 SGHRS, CDR2 YFSETQ. The CDR3 region is CASSLAGETQYF. DNA of the CDR3: TGTGCCAGCAGCTTAGCGGGGGAGACCCAGTACTTC. The variable domain in full, with the rest retrieved from reference TRBV5-1 and TRBJ2-5, is KAGVTQTPRYLIKTRGQQVTLSCSPISGHRSVSWYQQTPGQGLQFLFEYFSETQRNKGNFPGRFSGRQFSNSRSEMNVSTLELGDSALYLCASSLAGETQYFGPGTRLLVL.

Many counts were recorded for this clonotype. This chain connects TRBV29-1 to TRBJ2-7; a possible D gene is TRBD2 (6 bases). The CDR3 has 14 residues. CDR1 is SQVTM, CDR2 ANQGSEA, per germline. Trimming removed 0 bases from V and 6 bases from J, with 15 bases in between. In DNA form, the CDR3 reads TGCAGCGTTGAAGATGAGCTTGCGGGGCTCGAGCAGTACTTC. Its protein product is CSVEDELAGLEQYF.

This clonotype occurred many times. The chain is built from TRBV20-1 and TRBJ2-3; no reliable D call. The CDR3 spans 13 residues. Germline CDR1 DFQATT, CDR2 SNEGSKA (reference sequence). V was shortened by 0 bases and J by 4 bases, with 8 bases between the two germline ends. The CDR3 spells CSARDVKSDTQYF. The CDR3, as DNA: TGCAGTGCTAGAGATGTGAAGTCAGATACGCAGTATTTT.

Notes on this clonotype: This may stem from a read error, because a much larger clone lies one nucleotide away. The chain couples TRBV5-1 to TRBJ2-4, with 9 positions matching TRBD1. CDR1 and CDR2 from the germline V gene are SGHRS and YFSETQ. The CDR3 loop spans 14 amino acids. V lost 4 bases to trimming and J lost 9 bases; unmatched junction nucleotides: 8. CDR3 sequence reads: CASSLGTGRTIQYF. The CDR3 region has the DNA TGCGCCAGCAGCCTTGGGACAGGGCGGACCATTCAGTACTTC.

This clonotype has a count of ten or more. The chain couples TRBV29-1 to TRBJ1-1; D unclear. The germline V gene encodes CDR1 SQVTM and CDR2 ANQGSEA. The CDR3 runs to 11 residues. The V end lost 2 bases, the J end lost 2 bases, and 3 bases lay between the germline ends. The CDR3 bases are TGCAGCGTTGAAATCAACACTGAAGCTTTCTTT. It translates to CSVEINTEAFF.

This clonotype has a count of ten or more. The chain recombines TRBV4-2 with TRBJ2-2; the D gene is possibly TRBD2 (6 bases). The CDR3 is 17 amino acids. V dropped 0 bases and J dropped 1 base, with 12 bases sitting between them. Germline V gene sequence: CDR1 LGHNA, CDR2 YNFKEQ. The DNA of the CDR3 is TGTGCCAGCAGCCAAGATTTGAGCGGGCAGAACACCGGGGAGCTGTTTTTT. It codes for CASSQDLSGQNTGELFF.

This clonotype was recorded at least ten times. J is TRBJ2-4 and V is TRBV3-1; TRBD2 matches 7 bases. The length of the CDR3 is 13 residues. V gave up 3 bases and J gave up 7 bases; unmatched junction bases: 3. Germline CDR1 is LGHDT and CDR2 is YNNKEL (reference sequence). Here the CDR3 reads CASSQTSKNIQYF. Written as DNA, the CDR3 is TGTGCCAGCAGCCAGACTAGCAAGAACATTCAGTACTTC.

The sample holds many counts of this clonotype. The chain combines TRBV28 with TRBJ2-7, with D possibly being TRBD1 (5 bases). The CDR3 loop spans 14 amino acids. V was trimmed by 2 bases and J by 2 bases, leaving 10 bases between them. CDR1 and CDR2 (germline): MDHEN, SYDVKM. The CDR3 loop is CASSLGLGPYEQYF. CDR3 bases: TGTGCCAGCAGTTTAGGTTTGGGGCCCTACGAGCAGTACTTC.

This clonotype was observed at least ten times. CDR3 in DNA: TGTGCCAGCAGTTTGAGGGACGAGCAGTACTTC. As protein: CASSLRDEQYF. The chain employs TRBV12-3 or TRBV12-4 and TRBJ2-7; D is perhaps TRBD2 (5 bases). The CDR3 sequence is 11 residues long. V lost 3 bases and J 5 bases, leaving 5 bases between the germline ends.

This clonotype came up many times. The CDR3: CALRADTQYF. The CDR3 region has the DNA TGCGCCCTCCGCGCAGATACGCAGTATTTT. The V and J genes are TRBV20-1 and TRBJ2-3; no clear D gene. The CDR3 runs to 10 residues. In germline, CDR1 is DFQATT, CDR2 SNEGSKA (reference sequence).

V and J are TRBV12-5 and TRBJ2-5; D is uncertain. Trimming removed 5 bases at V and 9 bases at J, with 13 bases between. This CDR3 is 12 amino acids long. Germline V CDR1 and CDR2: LGHNT, FRNRAP. CDR3 sequence (DNA): TGTGCTAGTGGTCCCTCGGTGGATGCCCAGTACTTC. Protein product: CASGPSVDAQYF.

This clonotype was detected many times. The chain couples TRBV19 to TRBJ2-1, with TRBD2 identical over 10 bases. The V gene end was trimmed by 8 bases and the J gene end by 2 bases; junction bases not matched to a gene: 3. The CDR3 extends over 14 amino acids. From germline, CDR1 is LNHDA and CDR2 SQIVND (reference sequence). The CDR3 region is CASASGRTYNEQFF. The CDR3 nucleotides read TGTGCCAGTGCTAGCGGGAGAACCTACAATGAGCAGTTCTTC.

Ten or more counts support this clonotype. CDR3 residues: CASSLWQGADETQYF. CDR3 coding DNA: TGCGCCAGCAGCTTGTGGCAGGGGGCAGACGAGACCCAGTACTTC. The V and J genes are TRBV5-1 and TRBJ2-5; 8 bases fit TRBD1. This CDR3 has 15 amino acids. Germline loops: CDR1 SGHRS, CDR2 YFSETQ. V lost 1 base and J lost 5; bases outside the gene matches: 7. Variable domain in full (rest from reference TRBV5-1 and TRBJ2-5): KAGVTQTPRYLIKTRGQQVTLSCSPISGHRSVSWYQQTPGQGLQFLFEYFSETQRNKGNFPGRFSGRQFSNSRSEMNVSTLELGDSALYLCASSLWQGADETQYFGPGTRLLVL.

This clonotype was counted only a few times. The rearrangement uses TRBV5-1 and TRBJ2-5; D not resolved. The CDR3 sequence is 15 residues long. Germline loops: CDR1 SGHRS, CDR2 YFSETQ. Trimming cost V 0 bases and J 5 bases, with 14 bases left between them. The CDR3 loop reads CASSLGPSFAETQYF. DNA of the CDR3: TGCGCCAGCAGCTTGGGACCCTCCTTCGCGGAGACCCAGTACTTC.

There are many counts of this clonotype. The CDR3, as DNA: TGCAGTGCTAGAGCCAGACCCCAACGATCTAGTGGAGGCGAGACCCAGTACTTC. This codes for CSARARPQRSSGGETQYF. This chain links TRBV20-1 with TRBJ2-5; D is possibly TRBD2 (5 bases). The V gene's germline CDR1 is DFQATT and CDR2 SNEGSKA (reference sequence). The CDR3 is 18 amino acids. Between the trimmed V and J ends, which lost 1 base and 5 bases, there was a span of 26 bases.

The CDR3 region has the DNA TGTGCCATCAGTGAGGCGTTGACTAGCGGCAGTGGGACCGGGGAGCTGTTTTTT. Encoded protein: CAISEALTSGSGTGELFF. V usage is TRBV10-3 and J usage is TRBJ2-2; 9 nucleotides agree with TRBD2. Germline loops: CDR1 ENHRY, CDR2 SYGVKD. After removal of 2 bases from V and 5 bases from J, the junction contained 12 bases not matched to a gene. The CDR3 runs 18 residues.

This clonotype was seen ten or more times. The rearrangement joins TRBV12-3 or TRBV12-4 to TRBJ2-2; 9 positions agree with TRBD1. J was trimmed by 3 bases and V by 5 bases; bases with no gene match: 13. The CDR3 consists of 18 residues. CDR3 nucleotide sequence: TGTGCCAGCAGTCCCCCCCCCCACAGGGGGCATGACACCGGGGAGCTGTTTTTT. Amino acids: CASSPPPHRGHDTGELFF.

This clonotype was seen at least ten times. V is TRBV7-9 and J is TRBJ1-1; no reliable D call. Trimming left V 1 base short and J 0 bases short, with 9 bases between. Germline CDR1 and CDR2: SEHNR and FQNEAQ (reference sequence). The CDR3 runs to 15 residues. The CDR3 coding sequence is TGTGCCAGCAGCTTAGGAAGCATGATGAACACTGAAGCTTTCTTT. Its protein is CASSLGSMMNTEAFF.

This clonotype occurred a few times. This rearrangement joins TRBV11-2 to TRBJ2-3, with 11 nucleotides matching TRBD2. The trim removed 1 base at V and 5 bases at J, leaving 14 bases unmatched. This CDR3 is built from 19 residues. The germline gives CDR1 SGHAT, CDR2 FQNNGV. This CDR3 is CASSLVNLAGGGGEDTQYF. For the CDR3, the DNA is TGTGCCAGCAGCTTAGTCAACCTAGCGGGAGGTGGGGGGGAAGATACGCAGTATTTT. The full variable domain, rest sourced from reference TRBV11-2 and TRBJ2-3, is EAGVAQSPRYKIIEKRQSVAFWCNPISGHATLYWYQQILGQGPKLLIQFQNNGVVDDSQLPKDRFSAERLKGVDSTLKIQPAKLEDSAVYLCASSLVNLAGGGGEDTQYFGPGTRLTVL.